One sample yielded the 11 T cell receptor beta chains listed below, sequenced in a study of identical twins. MiXCR was run by TCRdb on the 5' RACE reads, yielding one entry per CDR3 protein. The table lists roughly 1,500,000 distinct CDR3 sequences, around 29% of them singletons, with about 0.27% in the top ten. The sample consisted of cord blood. Receptor source: a newborn girl in good health.

This clonotype was seen once. Its ends do not fully match the called genes, so a read error is possible. The CDR3 sequence: CASSKDRGTEKPFF. For the CDR3, the DNA is TGTGCCAGCAGTAAGGACAGGGGGACTGAAAAACCGTTTTTT. The chain recombines TRBV7-2 with TRBJ1-4; 10 positions match TRBD1. Germline V gene data show CDR1 as SGHTA and CDR2 as FQGNSA. The CDR3 sequence is 14 residues long.

This sequence joins TRBV25-1 and TRBJ1-2, with TRBD1 identical over 8 bases. V dropped 4 bases and J dropped 6; count of bases not matched to a gene: 13. CDR3 length equals 16 residues. CDR1 is MGHDK, CDR2 SYGVNS, per germline. CDR3 sequence reads: CASSGPSRGQGDGYTF. Written as DNA, the CDR3 is TGTGCCAGCAGTGGTCCGTCCAGGGGGCAAGGGGATGGCTACACCTTC.

This chain joins TRBV5-4 and TRBJ2-1; 7 bases map to TRBD2. CDR1 is SGHNT and CDR2 is YYREEE in the germline V gene (reference sequence). This CDR3 is built from 17 residues. After removal of 4 bases from V and 1 base from J, the junction contained 11 bases not matched to a gene. In DNA, the CDR3 is TGTGCCAGCAGCGAAGCGGGGCCCCAGAGGTCCTACAATGAGCAGTTCTTC. Translating it yields CASSEAGPQRSYNEQFF.

A word on this clonotype: This clone may be a read error of a much larger clone one base away. The chain employs TRBV4-2 and TRBJ2-5; maybe TRBD2 (6 bases). This CDR3 has 13 amino acids. Trimming took 4 bases from V and 3 from J, leaving 9 bases between them. CDR1 is LGHNA and CDR2 is YNFKEQ in the germline V gene. The CDR3 protein is CASSRASEETQYF. The DNA of the CDR3 is TGTGCCAGCAGCCGGGCTAGCGAAGAGACCCAGTACTTC.

This clonotype was counted a few times. This chain uses TRBV6-5 with TRBJ2-3; the match to TRBD2 covers 8 bases. V trimming: 6 bases; J trimming: 2 bases; junction bases outside the gene matches: 4. This CDR3 is 14 amino acids long. Germline loops: CDR1 MNHEY, CDR2 SVGAGI. The CDR3 region is CASSKRGTTDTQYF. The CDR3 DNA sequence: TGTGCCAGCAGCAAGCGGGGGACCACAGATACGCAGTATTTT.

The rearrangement links TRBV24-1 to TRBJ2-1; the match to TRBD2 covers 7 bases. The CDR3 spans 13 residues. CDR1 is KGHDR, CDR2 SFDVKD, per germline. V shed 1 base and J 12 bases; nucleotides not matched to a gene: 5. DNA for the CDR3: TGTGCCACCAGTGATTTAGCGGGGAGGGGGCAGTTCTTC. This gives the protein CATSDLAGRGQFF.

This clonotype turned up a few times. This chain connects TRBV20-1 to TRBJ2-7, with D unresolved. TRBJ2-5 explains the end of the DNA better; the J call may be wrong. Germline CDR1 and CDR2: DFQATT and SNEGSKA (reference sequence). The CDR3 has 9 residues. This CDR3 reads CSTQETQYF. The DNA of the CDR3 is TGCAGTACCCAAGAGACCCAGTACTTC.

This clonotype has just one count. The rearrangement joins TRBV7-8 to TRBJ1-6; no reliable D call. The CDR3 consists of 13 residues. Germline values: CDR1 SGHVS, CDR2 FQNEAQ. Trimming removed 8 bases at V and 10 bases at J, with 15 bases between. The CDR3 region has the DNA TGTGCCAGCGTTAAAGCCCTAGAGTCACCCCTCCACTTT. The encoded protein is CASVKALESPLHF. The whole variable domain, filled in from reference TRBV7-8 and TRBJ1-6, reads GAGVSQSPRYKVAKRGQDVALRCDPISGHVSLFWYQQALGQGPEFLTYFQNEAQLDKSGLPSDRFFAERPEGSVSTLKIQRTQQEDSAVYLCASVKALESPLHFGNGTRLTVT.

This clonotype occurred a few times. The chain uses TRBV6-5 and TRBJ2-7; TRBD2 aligns across 8 bases. CDR1 and CDR2 (germline): MNHEY, SVGAGI. The J segment lost 3 bases and the V segment lost 0 bases, leaving 13 bases of the junction unmatched. The CDR3 loop spans 18 amino acids. CDR3 nucleotides: TGTGCCAGCAGTTACTCGCTAACTAGCGGAAAAACCCTCTACGAGCAGTACTTC. This codes for CASSYSLTSGKTLYEQYF.

This clonotype has more than one count but fewer than ten. V usage is TRBV2 and J usage is TRBJ2-7; 9 nucleotides match TRBD2. This CDR3 has 15 residues. From germline, CDR1 is SNHLY and CDR2 FYNNEI. The J segment lost 2 bases and the V segment lost 6 bases, leaving 8 bases of the junction unmatched. The CDR3 here is CASRAVASGAYEQYF. Here the CDR3 DNA reads TGTGCCAGCAGGGCAGTTGCTAGCGGGGCCTACGAGCAGTACTTC.

The chain employs TRBV7-2 and TRBJ1-4; the D is unclear. CDR3 length: 12 residues. V gave up 2 bases and J gave up 8 bases, with 6 bases separating them. Germline CDR1 and CDR2: SGHTA and FQGNSA. Here the CDR3 reads CASSLRREKLFF. In DNA form, the CDR3 reads TGTGCCAGCAGCTTAAGACGGGAAAAACTGTTTTTT.